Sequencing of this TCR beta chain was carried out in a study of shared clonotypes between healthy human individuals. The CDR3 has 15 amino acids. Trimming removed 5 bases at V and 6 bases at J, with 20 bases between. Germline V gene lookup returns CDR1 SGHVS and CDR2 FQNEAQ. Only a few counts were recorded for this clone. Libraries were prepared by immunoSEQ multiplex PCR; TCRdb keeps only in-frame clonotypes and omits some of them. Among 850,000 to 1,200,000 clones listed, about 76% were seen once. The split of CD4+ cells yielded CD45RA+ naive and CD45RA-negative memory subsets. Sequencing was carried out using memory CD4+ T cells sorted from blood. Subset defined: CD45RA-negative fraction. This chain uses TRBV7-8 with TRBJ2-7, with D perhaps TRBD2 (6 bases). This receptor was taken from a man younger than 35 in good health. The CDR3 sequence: CASSLISGGGGEQYF. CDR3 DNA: TGTGCCAGCAGCCTTATTTCCGGGGGAGGAGGCGAGCAGTACTTC. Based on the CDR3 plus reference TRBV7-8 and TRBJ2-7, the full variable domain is GAGVSQSPRYKVAKRGQDVALRCDPISGHVSLFWYQQALGQGPEFLTYFQNEAQLDKSGLPSDRFFAERPEGSVSTLKIQRTQQEDSAVYLCASSLISGGGGEQYFGPGTRLTVT.